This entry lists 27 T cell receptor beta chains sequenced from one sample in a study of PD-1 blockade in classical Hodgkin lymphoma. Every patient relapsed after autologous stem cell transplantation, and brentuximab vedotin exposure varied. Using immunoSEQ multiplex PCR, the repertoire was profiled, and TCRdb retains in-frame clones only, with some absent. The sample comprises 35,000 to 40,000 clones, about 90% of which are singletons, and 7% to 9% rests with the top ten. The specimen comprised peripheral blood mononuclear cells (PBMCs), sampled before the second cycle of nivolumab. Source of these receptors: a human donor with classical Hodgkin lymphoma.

This CDR3 is CASSEFGSLSGSRGEQYF. The CDR3 bases are TGTGCCAGCAGTGAATTCGGGTCCCTTAGTGGGTCACGGGGCGAGCAGTACTTC. The chain carries TRBV6-1 and TRBJ2-7; TRBD2 might be the D (5 bases). The CDR3 runs to 18 residues. V shed 2 bases and J shed 6 bases, with 26 bases lying between them. Germline V lookup: CDR1 MNHNS, CDR2 SASEGT.

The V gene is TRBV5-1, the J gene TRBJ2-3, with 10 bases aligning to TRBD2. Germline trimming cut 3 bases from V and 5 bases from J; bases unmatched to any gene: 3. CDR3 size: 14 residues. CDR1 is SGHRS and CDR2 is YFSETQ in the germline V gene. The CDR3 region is CASSSGTSEDTQYF. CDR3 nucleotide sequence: TGCGCCAGCAGCTCCGGGACTAGCGAAGATACGCAGTATTTT.

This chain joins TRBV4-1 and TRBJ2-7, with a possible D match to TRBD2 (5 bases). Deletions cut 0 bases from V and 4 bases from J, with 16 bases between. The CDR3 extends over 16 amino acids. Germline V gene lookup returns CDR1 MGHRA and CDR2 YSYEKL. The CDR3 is CASSQERVGYRYEQYF. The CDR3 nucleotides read TGCGCCAGCAGCCAAGAGAGGGTTGGCTATAGGTACGAGCAGTACTTC.

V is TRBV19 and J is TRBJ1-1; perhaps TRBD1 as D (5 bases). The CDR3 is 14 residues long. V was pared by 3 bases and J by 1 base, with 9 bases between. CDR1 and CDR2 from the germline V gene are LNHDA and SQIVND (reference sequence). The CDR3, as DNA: TGTGCCAGTAGTATCAGGGTTGAGAACACTGAAGCTTTCTTT. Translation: CASSIRVENTEAFF.

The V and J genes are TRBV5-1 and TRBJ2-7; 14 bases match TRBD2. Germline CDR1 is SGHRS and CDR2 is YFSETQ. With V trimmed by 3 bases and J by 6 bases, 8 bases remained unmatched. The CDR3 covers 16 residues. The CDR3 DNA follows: TGCGCCAGCAGCTCCGAGACTAGCGGGAGGGGCAGCGAGCAGTACTTC. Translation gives CASSSETSGRGSEQYF.

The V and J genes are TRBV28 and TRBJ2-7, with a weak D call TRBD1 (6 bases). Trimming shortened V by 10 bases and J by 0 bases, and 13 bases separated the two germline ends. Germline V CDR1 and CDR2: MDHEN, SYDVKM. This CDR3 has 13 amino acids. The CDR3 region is CAIATGYSYEQYF. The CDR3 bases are TGTGCCATCGCTACAGGGTACTCCTACGAGCAGTACTTC.

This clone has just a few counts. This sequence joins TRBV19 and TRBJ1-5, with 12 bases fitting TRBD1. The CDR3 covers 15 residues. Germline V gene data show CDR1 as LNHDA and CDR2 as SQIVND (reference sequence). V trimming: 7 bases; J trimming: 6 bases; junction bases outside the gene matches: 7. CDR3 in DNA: TGTGCCAGTAATACGGGACAGGGGGCCCGTCAGCCCCAGCATTTT. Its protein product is CASNTGQGARQPQHF.

CDR3 nucleotides: TGTGCCAGCAGCCCCCCACACGGGAGCGGGGGGTCACCCCTCCACTTT. Protein product: CASSPPHGSGGSPLHF. The chain carries TRBV5-4 and TRBJ1-6; a possible D gene is TRBD1 (5 bases). V shed 4 bases and J shed 10 bases, with 21 bases lying between them. Germline assignment: CDR1 SGHNT and CDR2 YYREEE (reference sequence). The CDR3 extends over 16 amino acids.

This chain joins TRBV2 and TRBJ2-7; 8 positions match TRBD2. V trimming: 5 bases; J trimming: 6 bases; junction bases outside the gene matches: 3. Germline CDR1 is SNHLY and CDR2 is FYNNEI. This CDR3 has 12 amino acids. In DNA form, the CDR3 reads TGTGCCAGCAGTCCTACTAGCGGCGAGCAGTACTTC. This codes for CASSPTSGEQYF.

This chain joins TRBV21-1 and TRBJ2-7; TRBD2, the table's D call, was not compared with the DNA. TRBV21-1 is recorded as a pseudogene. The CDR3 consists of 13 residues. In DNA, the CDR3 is TGTGCCAGCAAAGGGAGCAGAGGCTACGAGCAGTACTTC. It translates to CASKGSRGYEQYF.

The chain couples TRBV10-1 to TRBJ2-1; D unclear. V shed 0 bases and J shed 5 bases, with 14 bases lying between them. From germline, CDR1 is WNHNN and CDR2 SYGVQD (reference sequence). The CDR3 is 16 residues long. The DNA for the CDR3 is TGCGCCAGCAGTGAGTCAGCGCTGGAAATAGACAATGAGCAGTTCTTC. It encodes CASSESALEIDNEQFF.

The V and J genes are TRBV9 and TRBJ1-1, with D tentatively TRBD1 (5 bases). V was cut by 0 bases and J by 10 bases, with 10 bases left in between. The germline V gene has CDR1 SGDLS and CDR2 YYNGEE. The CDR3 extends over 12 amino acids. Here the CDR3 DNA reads TGTGCCAGCAGCGTAGCTTTGGGACCAGCTTTCTTT. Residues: CASSVALGPAFF.

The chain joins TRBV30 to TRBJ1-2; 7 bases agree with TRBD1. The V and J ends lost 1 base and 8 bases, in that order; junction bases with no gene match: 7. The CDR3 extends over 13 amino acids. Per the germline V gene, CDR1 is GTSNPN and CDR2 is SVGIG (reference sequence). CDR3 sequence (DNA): TGTGCCTGGAGTGACAGGGGCGAGTGGGGCTACACCTTC. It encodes CAWSDRGEWGYTF.

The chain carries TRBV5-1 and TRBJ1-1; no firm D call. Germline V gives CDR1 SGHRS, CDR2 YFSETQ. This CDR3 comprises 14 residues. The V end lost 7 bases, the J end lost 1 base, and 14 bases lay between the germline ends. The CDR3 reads CASAPGWQNTEAFF. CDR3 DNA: TGCGCCAGCGCCCCGGGGTGGCAGAACACTGAAGCTTTCTTT.

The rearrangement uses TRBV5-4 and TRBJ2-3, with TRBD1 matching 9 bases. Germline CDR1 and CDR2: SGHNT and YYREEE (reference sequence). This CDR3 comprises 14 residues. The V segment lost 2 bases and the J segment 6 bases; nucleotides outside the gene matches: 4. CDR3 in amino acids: CASSLQGAEDTQYF. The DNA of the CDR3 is TGTGCCAGCAGCTTACAGGGGGCAGAGGATACGCAGTATTTT.

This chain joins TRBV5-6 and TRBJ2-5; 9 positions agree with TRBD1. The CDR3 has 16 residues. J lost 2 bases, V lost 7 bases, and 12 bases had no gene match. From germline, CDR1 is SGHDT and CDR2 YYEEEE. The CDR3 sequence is CASAGTGRSGQETQYF. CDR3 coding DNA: TGTGCCAGCGCGGGGACAGGGCGGTCGGGGCAAGAGACCCAGTACTTC. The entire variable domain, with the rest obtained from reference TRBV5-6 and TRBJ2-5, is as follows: DAGVTQSPTHLIKTRGQQVTLRCSPKSGHDTVSWYQQALGQGPQFIFQYYEEEERQRGNFPDRFSGHQFPNYSSELNVNALLLGDSALYLCASAGTGRSGQETQYFGPGTRLLVL.

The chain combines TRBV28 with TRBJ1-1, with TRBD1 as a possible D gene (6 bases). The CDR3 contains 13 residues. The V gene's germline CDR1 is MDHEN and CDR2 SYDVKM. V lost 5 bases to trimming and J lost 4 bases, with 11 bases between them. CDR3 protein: CASSLLQGTEAFF. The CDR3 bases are TGTGCCAGCAGTCTACTACAGGGCACTGAAGCTTTCTTT. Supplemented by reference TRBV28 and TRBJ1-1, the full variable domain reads DVKVTQSSRYLVKRTGEKVFLECVQDMDHENMFWYRQDPGLGLRLIYFSYDVKMKEKGDIPEGYSVSREKKERFSLILESASTNQTSMYLCASSLLQGTEAFFGQGTRLTVV.

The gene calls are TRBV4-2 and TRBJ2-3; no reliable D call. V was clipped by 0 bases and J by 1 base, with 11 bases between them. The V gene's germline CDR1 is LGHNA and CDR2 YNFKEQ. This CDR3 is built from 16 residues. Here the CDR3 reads CASSQDPQTGTDTQYF. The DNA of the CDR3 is TGTGCCAGCAGCCAAGATCCCCAAACAGGCACAGATACGCAGTATTTT.

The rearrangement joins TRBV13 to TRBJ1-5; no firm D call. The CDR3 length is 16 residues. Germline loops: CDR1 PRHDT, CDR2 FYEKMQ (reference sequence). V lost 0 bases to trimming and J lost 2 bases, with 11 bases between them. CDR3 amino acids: CASSLGLGRGNQPQHF. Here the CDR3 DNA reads TGTGCCAGCAGCTTAGGCCTCGGGCGGGGCAATCAGCCCCAGCATTTT.

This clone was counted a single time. As DNA, the CDR3 is TGTGCCCAGGCTGGCAGGCTCACAGGGGATACGCAGTATTTT. Its protein is CAQAGRLTGDTQYF. The chain recombines TRBV30 with TRBJ2-3; TRBD1 might be the D (6 bases). CDR1 GTSNPN and CDR2 SVGIG come from the germline V gene (reference sequence). V lost 8 bases and J lost 6, with 21 bases in between. The CDR3 runs 14 residues. The full variable domain, rest sourced from reference TRBV30 and TRBJ2-3, is SQTIHQWPATLVQPVGSPLSLECTVEGTSNPNLYWYRQAAGRGLQLLFYSVGIGQISSEVPQNLSASRPQDRQFILSSKKLLLSDSGFYLCAQAGRLTGDTQYFGPGTRLTVL.

The CDR3 bases are TGTGCCAGCAGCTTAGGGCCGGGACTAGTTAGTACAGATACGCAGTATTTT. This encodes CASSLGPGLVSTDTQYF. This chain joins TRBV7-9 and TRBJ2-3; TRBD2 matches at 8 bases. V lost 1 base to trimming and J lost 3 bases; unmatched junction nucleotides: 9. Germline V gene data show CDR1 as SEHNR and CDR2 as FQNEAQ (reference sequence). This CDR3 has 17 amino acids.

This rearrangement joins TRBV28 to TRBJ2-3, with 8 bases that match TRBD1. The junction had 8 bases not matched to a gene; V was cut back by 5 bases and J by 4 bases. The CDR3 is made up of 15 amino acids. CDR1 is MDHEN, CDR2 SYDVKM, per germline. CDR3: CASSPDRGYADTQYF. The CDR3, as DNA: TGTGCCAGCAGTCCCGACAGGGGTTATGCAGATACGCAGTATTTT.

The CDR3, as DNA: TGTGCCAGCAGCCAAGACCCAGGGGCGTTCGTAGCAGATACGCAGTATTTT. This encodes CASSQDPGAFVADTQYF. V usage is TRBV14 and J usage is TRBJ2-3, with D tentatively TRBD1 (6 bases). Trimming left V 0 bases short and J 4 bases short, with 17 bases between. Germline CDR1 reads SGHDN; CDR2 reads FVKESK. CDR3 size: 17 residues.

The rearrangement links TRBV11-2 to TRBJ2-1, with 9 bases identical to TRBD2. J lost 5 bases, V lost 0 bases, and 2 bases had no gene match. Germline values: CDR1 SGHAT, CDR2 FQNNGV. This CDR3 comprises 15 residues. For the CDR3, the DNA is TGTGCCAGCAGCTTAGATAGCGGGGGCCACAATGAGCAGTTCTTC. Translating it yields CASSLDSGGHNEQFF.

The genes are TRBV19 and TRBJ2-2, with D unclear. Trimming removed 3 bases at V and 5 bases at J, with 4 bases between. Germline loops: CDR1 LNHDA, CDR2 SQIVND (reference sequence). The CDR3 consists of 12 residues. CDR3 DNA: TGTGCCAGTAGTATCCCAACCGGGGAGCTGTTTTTT. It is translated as CASSIPTGELFF.

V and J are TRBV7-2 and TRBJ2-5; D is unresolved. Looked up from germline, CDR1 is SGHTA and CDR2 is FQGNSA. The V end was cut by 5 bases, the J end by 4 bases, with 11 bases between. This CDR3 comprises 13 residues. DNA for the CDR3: TGTGCCAGCAGCGTGGGGATCGGAGAGACCCAGTACTTC. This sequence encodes CASSVGIGETQYF.

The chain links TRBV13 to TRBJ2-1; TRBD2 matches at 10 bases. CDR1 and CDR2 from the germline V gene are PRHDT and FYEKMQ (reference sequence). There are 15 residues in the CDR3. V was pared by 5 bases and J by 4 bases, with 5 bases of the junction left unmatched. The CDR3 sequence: CASSPSAGGYNEQFF. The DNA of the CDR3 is TGTGCCAGCAGCCCCTCAGCGGGGGGGTACAATGAGCAGTTCTTC.